The 18 T cell receptor beta chains below all came from one sample that was sequenced in a study of control samples from healthy donors and cancer patients. This table comes from immunoSEQ multiplex PCR, and its TCRdb copy is limited to in-frame clones, with some not included. The sample has 110,000 or so clones; 75% to 95% are singletons. Material: blood. The receptor source for this set is a human donor in good health. The donor label of this sample is uncertain.

The J gene is TRBJ2-3, the V gene TRBV10-1, with TRBD2 matching over 8 bases. Losses at the gene ends were 7 bases for V and 0 bases for J; bases not matched to a gene: 9. This CDR3 is built from 16 residues. Germline CDR1 and CDR2: WNHNN and SYGVQD (reference sequence). The CDR3 DNA is TGCGCCAGCATCGGGGGGGGGCTTCGGAGCACAGATACGCAGTATTTT. Residues: CASIGGGLRSTDTQYF.

This sequence joins TRBV4-2 and TRBJ1-2; 7 bases are shared with TRBD1. Trimming cost V 0 bases and J 4 bases; bases outside gene matches: 8. The CDR3 consists of 16 residues. Looked up from germline, CDR1 is LGHNA and CDR2 is YNFKEQ. The CDR3 spells CASSQDWGGGPYGYTF. The CDR3 DNA sequence: TGTGCCAGCAGCCAAGATTGGGGAGGGGGCCCCTATGGCTACACCTTC.

V usage is TRBV9 and J usage is TRBJ1-4; D unresolved. CDR1 and CDR2 (germline): SGDLS, YYNGEE. V was pared by 1 base and J by 0 bases, with 10 bases between. This CDR3 spans 16 amino acids. In nucleotides, the CDR3 is TGTGCCAGCAGCGTACACAGCTTTGCAACTAATGAAAAACTGTTTTTT. Translation gives CASSVHSFATNEKLFF. The variable domain in full, with the rest retrieved from reference TRBV9 and TRBJ1-4, is DSGVTQTPKHLITATGQRVTLRCSPRSGDLSVYWYQQSLDQGLQFLIQYYNGEERAKGNILERFSAQQFPDLHSELNLSSLELGDSALYFCASSVHSFATNEKLFFGSGTQLSVL.

The chain couples TRBV5-1 to TRBJ1-4; D uncertain. The V gene lost 0 bases and the J gene lost 7 bases, with 13 bases spanning the gap. This CDR3 region has 15 residues. The germline CDR1 and CDR2 sequences are SGHRS and YFSETQ. The CDR3 region is CASSLGTAEGEKLFF. The CDR3 DNA sequence: TGCGCCAGCAGCTTGGGTACAGCCGAGGGTGAAAAACTGTTTTTT. Filled out from reference TRBV5-1 and TRBJ1-4, the complete variable domain reads KAGVTQTPRYLIKTRGQQVTLSCSPISGHRSVSWYQQTPGQGLQFLFEYFSETQRNKGNFPGRFSGRQFSNSRSEMNVSTLELGDSALYLCASSLGTAEGEKLFFGSGTQLSVL.

J is TRBJ1-2 and V is TRBV25-1; possible D gene TRBD1, 6 bases. The CDR3 spans 16 residues. Germline assignment: CDR1 MGHDK and CDR2 SYGVNS. Trimming took off 0 bases at V and 3 bases at J, with 14 bases between the two ends. As DNA, the CDR3 is TGTGCCAGCAGTGAATATGAACAGGGAGTTGACTATGGCTACACCTTC. This codes for CASSEYEQGVDYGYTF.

The CDR3 protein is CASSLFGGAGQETQYF. The CDR3 DNA follows: TGTGCCAGCAGCTTATTCGGGGGGGCCGGGCAGGAGACCCAGTACTTC. The chain joins TRBV7-2 to TRBJ2-5, with 8 positions matching TRBD2. Germline V gene data show CDR1 as SGHTA and CDR2 as FQGNSA. J gave up 5 bases and V 2 bases, and 10 bases lay outside the gene matches. This CDR3 spans 16 amino acids. The complete variable domain, with remaining parts taken from reference TRBV7-2 and TRBJ2-5, reads GAGVSQSPSNKVTEKGKDVELRCDPISGHTALYWYRQSLGQGLEFLIYFQGNSAPDKSGLPSDRFSAERTGGSVSTLTIQRTQQEDSAVYLCASSLFGGAGQETQYFGPGTRLLVL.

V is TRBV3-1 (or the pseudogene TRBV3-2) and J is TRBJ1-2, with TRBD1 identical over 8 bases. V trimming: 1 base; J trimming: 7 bases; junction bases outside the gene matches: 14. The CDR3 totals 17 residues. Germline-derived CDR1 and CDR2 are LGHDT and YNNKEL (reference sequence). The CDR3 DNA sequence: TGTGCCAGCAGCCAAGTGCACCTCACAGGGGGTCTGGGTGGCTACACCTTC. Translating it yields CASSQVHLTGGLGGYTF.

This chain uses TRBV5-6 with TRBJ2-3; 8 bases are a match to TRBD2. This CDR3 has 15 amino acids. The V segment lost 0 bases and the J segment 4 bases; nucleotides outside the gene matches: 4. Germline-derived CDR1 and CDR2 are SGHDT and YYEEEE. The CDR3 is CASSLAWRGADTQYF. CDR3 sequence (DNA): TGTGCCAGCAGCTTGGCTTGGCGGGGGGCAGATACGCAGTATTTT.

This chain connects TRBV2 to TRBJ2-7; D is unclear. CDR3 length equals 15 residues. Trimming took 0 bases from V and 0 from J, leaving 9 bases between them. In germline, CDR1 is SNHLY, CDR2 FYNNEI. CDR3 bases: TGTGCCAGCAGTGAAGCGTCGACGCTCTCCTACGAGCAGTACTTC. Its translation is CASSEASTLSYEQYF.

The chain has TRBV28 and TRBJ1-5, with D unclear. The germline V and J ends were trimmed by 1 base and 7 bases, with 11 bases remaining between them. The CDR3 length is 14 residues. CDR1 and CDR2 from the germline V gene are MDHEN and SYDVKM. The CDR3 loop is CASSLYQVYQPQHF. In DNA form, the CDR3 reads TGTGCCAGCAGTTTATACCAGGTGTACCAGCCCCAGCATTTT.

This chain joins TRBV10-3 and TRBJ1-5; tentatively, D is TRBD1 (6 bases). Between the trimmed V and J ends, which lost 0 bases and 1 base, there was a span of 16 bases. CDR3 size: 18 residues. CDR1 is ENHRY, CDR2 SYGVKD, per germline. The CDR3 bases are TGTGCCATCAGTGAGTCGGGGGGCGCGATCGGGAGCAATCAGCCCCAGCATTTT. Translating gives CAISESGGAIGSNQPQHF.

The rearrangement uses TRBV6-4 and TRBJ1-1; possibly TRBD1 for D (6 bases). The CDR3 loop spans 15 amino acids. Germline V CDR1 and CDR2: MRHNA, SNTAGT. V lost 6 bases and J 5 bases, leaving 19 bases between the germline ends. The chain's CDR3 is CASSPELGAGTEAFF. CDR3 in DNA: TGTGCCAGCAGCCCGGAGCTGGGGGCTGGGACTGAAGCTTTCTTT.

The V call is TRBV6-5, the J call TRBJ1-1; D unresolved. The CDR3 is made up of 14 amino acids. Germline lookup yields CDR1 MNHEY and CDR2 SVGAGI. The ends were cut back, 1 base at V and 0 bases at J, with 6 bases in the middle. The CDR3 DNA follows: TGTGCCAGCAGTTACTTAGGCGTGAACACTGAAGCTTTCTTT. It specifies CASSYLGVNTEAFF.

J is TRBJ2-7 and V is TRBV5-6, with D possibly TRBD1 on 6 matching bases. Germline-derived CDR1 and CDR2 are SGHDT and YYEEEE. The CDR3 is 13 residues long. V lost 4 bases, J lost 6 bases, and 14 bases lay in between. As DNA, the CDR3 is TGTGCCAGCAGCACCAAACAGGGACGCGAGCAGTACTTC. Residues: CASSTKQGREQYF.

V and J are TRBV25-1 and TRBJ2-3; no reliable D call. The germline gives CDR1 MGHDK, CDR2 SYGVNS. Trimming shortened V by 4 bases and J by 6 bases, and 8 bases separated the two germline ends. The CDR3 totals 12 residues. As DNA, the CDR3 is TGTGCCAGCAGTGTGGGTAGCGATACGCAGTATTTT. It yields the protein CASSVGSDTQYF.

The gene calls are TRBV5-4 and TRBJ2-3; 11 bases map to TRBD2. This CDR3 has 16 amino acids. The V segment lost 4 bases and the J segment 2 bases; nucleotides outside the gene matches: 6. The V gene's germline CDR1 is SGHNT and CDR2 YYREEE (reference sequence). This CDR3 reads CASSLRLAGNTDTQYF. Here the CDR3 DNA reads TGTGCCAGCAGCCTACGACTAGCGGGGAACACAGATACGCAGTATTTT.

This rearrangement joins TRBV4-2 to TRBJ1-1, with D hard to call. Trimming left V 1 base short and J 8 bases short, with 14 bases between. CDR3 length equals 14 residues. Germline V gene lookup returns CDR1 LGHNA and CDR2 YNFKEQ. Here the CDR3 DNA reads TGTGCCAGCAGCCAAGCTTGGTCCGGAATAGAAGCTTTCTTT. Its protein product is CASSQAWSGIEAFF.

CDR3 residues: CASSQDRGGAPLHF. CDR3 nucleotide sequence: TGCGCCAGCAGCCAAGATCGCGGAGGCGCACCCCTCCACTTT. The chain links TRBV4-3 to TRBJ1-6; D is uncertain. V was clipped by 0 bases and J by 11 bases, with 11 bases between them. This CDR3 is built from 14 residues. Germline CDR1 and CDR2: LGHNA and YSLEER.